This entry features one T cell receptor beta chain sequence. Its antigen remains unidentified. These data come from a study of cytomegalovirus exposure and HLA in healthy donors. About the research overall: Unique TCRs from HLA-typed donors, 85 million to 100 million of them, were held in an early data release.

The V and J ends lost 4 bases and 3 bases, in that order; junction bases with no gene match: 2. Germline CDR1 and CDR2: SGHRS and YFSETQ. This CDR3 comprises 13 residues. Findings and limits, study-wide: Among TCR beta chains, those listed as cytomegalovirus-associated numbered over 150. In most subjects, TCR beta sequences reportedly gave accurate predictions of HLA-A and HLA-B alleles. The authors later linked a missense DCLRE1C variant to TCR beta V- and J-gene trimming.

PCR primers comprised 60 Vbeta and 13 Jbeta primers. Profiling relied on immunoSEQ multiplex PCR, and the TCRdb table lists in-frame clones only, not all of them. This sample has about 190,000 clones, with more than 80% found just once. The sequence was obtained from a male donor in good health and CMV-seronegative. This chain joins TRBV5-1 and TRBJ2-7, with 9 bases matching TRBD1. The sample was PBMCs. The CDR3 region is CASSVTGGYEQYF. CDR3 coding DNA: TGCGCCAGCAGCGTGACAGGGGGCTACGAGCAGTACTTC.